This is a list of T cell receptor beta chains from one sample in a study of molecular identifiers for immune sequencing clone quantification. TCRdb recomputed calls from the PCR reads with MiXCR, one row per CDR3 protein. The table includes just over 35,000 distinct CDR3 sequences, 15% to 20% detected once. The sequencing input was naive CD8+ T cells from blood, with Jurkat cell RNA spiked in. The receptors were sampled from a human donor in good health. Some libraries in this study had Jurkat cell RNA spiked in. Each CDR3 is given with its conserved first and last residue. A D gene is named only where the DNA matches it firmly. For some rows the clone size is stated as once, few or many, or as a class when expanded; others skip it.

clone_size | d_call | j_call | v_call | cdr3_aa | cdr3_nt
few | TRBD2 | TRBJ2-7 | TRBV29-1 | CSVRLLAGGYEQYF | TGTAGCGTTCGACTACTAGCGGGGGGCTACGAGCAGTACTTC
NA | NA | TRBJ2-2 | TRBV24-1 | CATSDANGELFF | TGTGCCACCAGTGACGCGAACGGGGAGCTGTTTTTT
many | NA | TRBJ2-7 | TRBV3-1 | CATRGVAYEQYF | TGTGCCACACGAGGGGTCGCCTACGAGCAGTACTTC
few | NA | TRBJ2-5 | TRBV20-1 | CSARGGWGQETQYF | TGCAGTGCTAGAGGGGGATGGGGTCAAGAGACCCAGTACTTC
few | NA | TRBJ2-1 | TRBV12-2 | CASRRLAGGDEQFF | TGTGCAAGTCGGAGACTAGCGGGAGGCGACGAGCAGTTCTTC
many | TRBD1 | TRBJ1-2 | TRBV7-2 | CASGDSNYGYTF | TGTGCCAGCGGGGACAGTAACTATGGCTACACCTTC
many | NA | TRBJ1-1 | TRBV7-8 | CASSFGTGHGAFF | TGTGCCAGCAGCTTTGGCACGGGACATGGGGCTTTCTTT
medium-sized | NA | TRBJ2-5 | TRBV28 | CASSNAGEETQYF | TGTGCCAGCAGTAACGCCGGGGAAGAGACCCAGTACTTC
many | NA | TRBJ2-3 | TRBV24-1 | CATSETRSALFSTDTQYF | TGTGCCACCAGTGAGACTAGGAGCGCCTTATTTAGCACAGATACGCAGTATTTT
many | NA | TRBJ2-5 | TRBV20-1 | CSAVPGGGTHFRETQYF | TGCAGTGCTGTACCCGGGGGCGGAACCCACTTCAGAGAGACCCAGTACTTC
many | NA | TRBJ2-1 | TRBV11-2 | CASSSPDSLGGNEQFF | TGTGCCAGCAGCTCTCCCGACAGCCTGGGAGGCAATGAGCAGTTCTTC
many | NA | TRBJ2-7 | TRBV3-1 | CASSLVGAYEQYF | TGTGCCAGCAGCCTGGTTGGGGCCTACGAGCAGTACTTC
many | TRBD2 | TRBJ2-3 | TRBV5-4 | CASSFFSGGPTDTQYF | TGTGCCAGCAGCTTCTTTTCGGGAGGCCCCACAGATACGCAGTATTTT
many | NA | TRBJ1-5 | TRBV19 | CASNPGPNQPQHF | TGTGCCAGTAACCCAGGGCCAAATCAGCCCCAGCATTTT
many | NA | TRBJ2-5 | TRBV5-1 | CASSPPLGQLQETQYF | TGCGCCAGCAGCCCCCCCCTTGGACAACTACAAGAGACCCAGTACTTC
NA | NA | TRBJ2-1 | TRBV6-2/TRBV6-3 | CASSAGGEQLF | TGTGCCAGCAGTGCTGGTGGTGAGCAGCTCTTC
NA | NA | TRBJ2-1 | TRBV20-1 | CSAQTYNEQFF | TGCAGTGCTCAAACCTACAATGAGCAGTTCTTC
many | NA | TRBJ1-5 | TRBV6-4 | CATPFTWFSNQPQHF | TGTGCCACTCCTTTCACATGGTTTAGCAATCAGCCCCAGCATTTT
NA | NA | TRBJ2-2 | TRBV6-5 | CATLVGTGELLF | TGTGCCACCCTTGTGGGAACCGGGGAGCTGCTTTTT
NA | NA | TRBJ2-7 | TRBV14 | CASSQDGAKGEQYF | TGTGCCAGCAGCCAAGATGGGGCCAAGGGGGAGCAGTACTTC
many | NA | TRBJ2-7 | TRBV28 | CASSPTASPYEQYF | TGTGCCAGCAGCCCAACAGCCTCACCCTACGAGCAGTACTTC
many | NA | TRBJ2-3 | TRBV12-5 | CASGLGARGATDTQYF | TGTGCTAGTGGTTTGGGGGCCAGGGGCGCGACAGATACGCAGTATTTT
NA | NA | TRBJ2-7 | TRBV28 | CASSSGSGVHEQYF | TGTGCCAGCAGTTCTGGGTCAGGGGTTCACGAGCAGTACTTC
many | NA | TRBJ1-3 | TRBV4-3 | CASSQERLTWTYSGNTIYF | TGCGCCAGCAGCCAAGAAAGGCTGACTTGGACTTACTCTGGAAACACCATATATTTT
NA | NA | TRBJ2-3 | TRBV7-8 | CASSPNGDPYTQYF | TGTGCCAGCAGCCCAAACGGGGATCCATATACGCAGTATTTT
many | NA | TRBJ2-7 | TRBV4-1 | CASGPSPSSYEQYF | TGCGCCAGCGGGCCAAGCCCAAGCTCCTACGAGCAGTACTTC
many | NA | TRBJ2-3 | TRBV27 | CASRDSFGTDTQYF | TGTGCCAGCAGGGACTCCTTTGGCACAGATACGCAGTATTTT
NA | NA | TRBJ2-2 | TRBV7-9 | CASSDSARELFF | TGTGCCAGCAGCGATTCGGCCCGGGAGCTGTTTTTT
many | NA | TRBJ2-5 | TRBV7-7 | CASSLYQQETQYF | TGTGCTAGCAGCTTATACCAGCAAGAGACCCAGTACTTC
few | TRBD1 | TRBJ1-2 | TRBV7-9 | CASSPKGTALRKGYTF | TGTGCCAGCAGCCCAAAGGGGACAGCACTCCGGAAGGGCTACACCTTC
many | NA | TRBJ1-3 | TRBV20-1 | CSARSFSDSGNTIYF | TGCAGTGCTAGATCGTTTTCAGACTCTGGAAACACCATATATTTT
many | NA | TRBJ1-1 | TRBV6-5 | CASTMDRYTEAFF | TGTGCCAGCACTATGGACAGATACACTGAAGCTTTCTTT
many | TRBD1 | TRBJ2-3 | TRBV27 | CASSPLGPTGGSTDTQYF | TGTGCCAGCAGTCCCCTGGGCCCCACAGGGGGGAGCACAGATACGCAGTATTTT
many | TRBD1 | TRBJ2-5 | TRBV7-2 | CASSPITRRQGPKETQYF | TGTGCCAGCAGCCCCATAACTCGCAGACAGGGCCCCAAAGAGACCCAGTACTTC
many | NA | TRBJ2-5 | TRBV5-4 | CASSPEMGVETQYF | TGTGCCAGCAGCCCCGAAATGGGGGTGGAGACCCAGTACTTC
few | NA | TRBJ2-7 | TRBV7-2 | CASSLEQSLEQYF | TGTGCCAGCAGCTTAGAACAGTCGCTAGAGCAGTACTTC